The source of this T cell receptor (beta chain) is a study of shared clonotypes between healthy human individuals. Study details: The cohort comprised a couple of women and a few men. Their ages spanned 18 to 49 years. Each donor's CD4 naive and CD4 memory cells filled three plates apiece, CD8 naive two, and CD8 memory one.

Using immunoSEQ multiplex PCR, the repertoire was profiled, and TCRdb retains in-frame clones only, with some absent. This table holds approximately 2.1 million clones, more than 80% found once. The study, taken as a whole, reports: Non-shared clonotypes had lower generation probabilities than those shared by all four donors.

Notes on this clone: The antigen is unknown.

The sequenced sample was naive CD4+ T cells from PBMCs. Noted subset: CD45RA+ positively selected. This clonotype originated in a man between 18 and 29 years old in good health. Some clones in this sample may be carry-over from other donors' samples.

The CDR3 is CASSTHSGSGFNEQFF. DNA for the CDR3: TGTGCCAGTAGTACCCATAGCGGGAGTGGGTTCAATGAGCAGTTCTTC. The chain uses TRBV19 and TRBJ2-1, with 9 bases that match TRBD2. Trimming cost V 4 bases and J 6 bases; bases outside gene matches: 10. This CDR3 spans 16 amino acids. CDR1 and CDR2 from the germline V gene are LNHDA and SQIVND (reference sequence).